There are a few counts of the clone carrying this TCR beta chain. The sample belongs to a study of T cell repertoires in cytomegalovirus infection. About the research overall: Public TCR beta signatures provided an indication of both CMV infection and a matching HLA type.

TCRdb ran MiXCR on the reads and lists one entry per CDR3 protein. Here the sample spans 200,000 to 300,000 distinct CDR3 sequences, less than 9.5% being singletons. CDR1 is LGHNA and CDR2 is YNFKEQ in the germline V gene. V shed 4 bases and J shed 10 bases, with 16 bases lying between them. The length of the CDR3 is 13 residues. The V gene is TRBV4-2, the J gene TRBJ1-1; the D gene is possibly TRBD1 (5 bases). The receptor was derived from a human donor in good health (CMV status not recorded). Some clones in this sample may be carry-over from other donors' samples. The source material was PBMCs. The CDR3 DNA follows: TGTGCCAGCAGCCCCTCGGGAGGGGTGGCAGCTTTCTTT. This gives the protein CASSPSGGVAAFF.